The table lists the clone carrying this T cell receptor (beta chain) with a few counts. Its antigen is not identified. V lost 4 bases to trimming and J lost 2 bases; unmatched junction nucleotides: 5. Germline assignment: CDR1 SGHTA and CDR2 FQGNSA. The CDR3 is made up of 14 amino acids. The source of the sample is a study of T cell repertoires in cytomegalovirus infection. Study-wide context: The authors relied on CMV epitopes, both recently identified HLA-C-restricted and well-studied HLA-B-restricted. In public TCR beta signatures, there were indications of both CMV infection and matching HLA type.

Whole-study findings and limits: Ex vivo responses were dominated by HLA-C-restricted CMV-specific TCR beta clonotypes. Identification of carriers of CMV plus the relevant HLA was performed using cumulative public TCR beta family frequency.

TCRdb called the reads again in MiXCR, with one record for every CDR3 protein. The sample holds 150,000 or so distinct CDR3 sequences; 20% to 25% are singletons and the top ten take more than 25%. This chain uses TRBV7-2 with TRBJ2-7; 7 bases are a match to TRBD1. The clonotype was recovered from a human donor in good health (CMV status not recorded). Some clones in this sample may be carry-over from other donors' samples. Sequenced here: CD8+ T cells from cultured PBMCs, sampled from culture after CMV antigen stimulation. For the CDR3, the DNA is TGTGCCAGCAGCTCGGACAGGTCCGCCTACGAGCAGTACTTC. This translates into CASSSDRSAYEQYF.